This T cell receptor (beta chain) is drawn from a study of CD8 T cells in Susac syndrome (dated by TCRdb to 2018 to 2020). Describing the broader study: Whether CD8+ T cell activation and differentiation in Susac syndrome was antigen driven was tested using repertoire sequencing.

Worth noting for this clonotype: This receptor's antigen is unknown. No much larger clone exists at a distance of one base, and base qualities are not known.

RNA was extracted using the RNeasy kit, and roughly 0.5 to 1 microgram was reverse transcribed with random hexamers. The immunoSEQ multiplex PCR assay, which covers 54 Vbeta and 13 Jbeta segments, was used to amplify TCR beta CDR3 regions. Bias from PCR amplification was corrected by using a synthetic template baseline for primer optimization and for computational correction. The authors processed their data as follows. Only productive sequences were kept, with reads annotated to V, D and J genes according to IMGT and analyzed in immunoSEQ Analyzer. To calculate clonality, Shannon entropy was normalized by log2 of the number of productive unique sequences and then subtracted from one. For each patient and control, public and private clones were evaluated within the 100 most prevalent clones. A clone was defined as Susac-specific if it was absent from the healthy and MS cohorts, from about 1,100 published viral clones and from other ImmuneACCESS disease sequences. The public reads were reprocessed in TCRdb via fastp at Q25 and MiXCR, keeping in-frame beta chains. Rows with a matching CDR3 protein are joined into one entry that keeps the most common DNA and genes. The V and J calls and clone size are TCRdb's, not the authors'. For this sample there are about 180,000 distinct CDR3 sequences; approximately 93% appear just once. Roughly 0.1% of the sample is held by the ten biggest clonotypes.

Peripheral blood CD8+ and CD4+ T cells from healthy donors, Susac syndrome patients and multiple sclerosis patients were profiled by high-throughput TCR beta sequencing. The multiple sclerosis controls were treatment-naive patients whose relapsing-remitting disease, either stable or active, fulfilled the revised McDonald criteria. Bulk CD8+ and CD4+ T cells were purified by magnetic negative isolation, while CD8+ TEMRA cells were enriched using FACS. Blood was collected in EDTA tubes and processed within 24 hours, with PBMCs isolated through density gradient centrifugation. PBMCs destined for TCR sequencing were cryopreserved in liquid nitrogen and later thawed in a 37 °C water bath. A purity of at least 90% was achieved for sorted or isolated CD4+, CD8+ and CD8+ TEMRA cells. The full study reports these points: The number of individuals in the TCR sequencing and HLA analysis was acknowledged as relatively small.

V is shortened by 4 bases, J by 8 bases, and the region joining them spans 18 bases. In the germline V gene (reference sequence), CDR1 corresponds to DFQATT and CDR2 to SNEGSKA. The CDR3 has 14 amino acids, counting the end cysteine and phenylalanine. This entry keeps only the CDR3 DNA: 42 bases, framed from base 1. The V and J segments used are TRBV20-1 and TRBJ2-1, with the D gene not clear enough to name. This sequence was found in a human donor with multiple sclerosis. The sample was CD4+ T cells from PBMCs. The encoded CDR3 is CSATRPGSSDEQFF. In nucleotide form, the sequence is TGCAGTGCTACCCGACCCGGCAGCAGCGATGAGCAGTTCTTC.